This T cell receptor beta chain came from a study of somatic mutations in cytotoxic T cells in rheumatoid arthritis. The overall study: Blood samples of roughly 29 ml were drawn from patients (in EDTA) right after diagnosis and before any treatment.

Positively selected by magnetic beads, CD4+ and CD8+ cells were purity-checked by flow cytometry. The ends were cut back, 4 bases at V and 4 bases at J, with 8 bases in the middle. This CDR3 is built from 13 residues. Germline V gene data show CDR1 as SEHNR and CDR2 as FQNEAQ (reference sequence). Assay used: immunoSEQ multiplex PCR; TCRdb lists only in-frame clones, some missing. The sample shows about 16,000 clones, roughly 77% of them seen only once. The sequencing input was CD8+ T cells sorted from blood. The TCR sequence derives from an adult with rheumatoid arthritis. The chain employs TRBV7-9 and TRBJ1-3; weak D call: TRBD1 (6 bases). Written as DNA, the CDR3 is TGTGCCAGCAGCTCCGACAGGGGAAACACCATATATTTT. Protein: CASSSDRGNTIYF.